One sample yielded the 27 T cell receptor beta chains listed below, sequenced in a study of T cell responses to AZD1222 COVID-19 vaccine (dated by TCRdb to the early 2020s). The library was made by the immunoSEQ multiplex PCR assay. TCRdb re-hosts the immuneACCESS table, in-frame sequences only. Its copies lack some clones; in the studies checked, an unresolved V gene accounts for under half of them, and the cause for the rest is not known. This sample is represented by 130,000 to 150,000 clones; 85% to 95% of them were singletons. The top ten clonotypes cover more than 10% of the sample. This specimen's time point label, per the study, means: sample from adult after SARS-CoV-2 infection, after symptom onset. The sample here was peripheral blood, taken after recovery from COVID-19. Receptor source: an adult who had recovered from COVID-19.

V usage is TRBV6-5 and J usage is TRBJ1-5; D gene unclear. CDR1 MNHEY and CDR2 SVGAGI come from the germline V gene. V was shortened by 2 bases and J by 7 bases, with 9 bases between the two germline ends. The CDR3 spans 13 residues. This chain's CDR3 is CASSYAFGQPQHF. The CDR3 DNA reads as TGTGCCAGCAGTTACGCTTTCGGCCAGCCCCAGCATTTT.

The chain links TRBV10-2 to TRBJ2-3; maybe TRBD1 (6 bases). CDR1 is WSHSY and CDR2 is SAAADI in the germline V gene. Trimming cost V 3 bases and J 5 bases, with 6 bases left between them. The CDR3 loop spans 12 amino acids. This chain's CDR3 is CASSDRGDTQYF. The DNA of the CDR3 is TGCGCCAGCAGTGACAGGGGAGATACGCAGTATTTT.

The chain is built from TRBV7-9 and TRBJ1-1, with D possibly being TRBD1 (6 bases). Trimming pared 0 bases from V and 6 bases from J, leaving 14 bases between. Germline values: CDR1 SEHNR, CDR2 FQNEAQ (reference sequence). This CDR3 is 15 amino acids long. CDR3 region: CASSLAQGRGPEAFF. The CDR3 coding sequence is TGTGCCAGCAGCTTAGCGCAGGGGAGGGGCCCTGAAGCTTTCTTT.

The chain is built from TRBV29-1 and TRBJ2-1; D is ambiguous. The CDR3 consists of 12 residues. V lost 3 bases to trimming and J lost 5 bases, with 8 bases between them. Germline loops: CDR1 SQVTM, CDR2 ANQGSEA. The DNA for the CDR3 is TGCAGCGTTGATAGGCTTGACAATGAGCAGTTCTTC. It translates to CSVDRLDNEQFF.

The chain carries TRBV5-1 and TRBJ2-5, with D unresolved. V was pared by 2 bases and J by 5 bases, with 16 bases between. CDR1 is SGHRS, CDR2 YFSETQ, per germline. This CDR3 spans 15 amino acids. The CDR3 here is CASSLDVKGRETQYF. DNA for the CDR3: TGCGCCAGCAGCTTAGATGTCAAGGGTCGGGAGACCCAGTACTTC.

The rearrangement joins TRBV3-1 (or the pseudogene TRBV3-2) to TRBJ2-7; the match to TRBD2 covers 9 bases. The CDR3 totals 14 residues. J was trimmed by 4 bases and V by 5 bases; bases with no gene match: 6. The germline V gene has CDR1 LGHDT and CDR2 YNNKEL (reference sequence). The CDR3: CASSSSGAQYEQYF. CDR3 coding DNA: TGTGCCAGCAGCTCTAGCGGGGCCCAATACGAGCAGTACTTC.

The V gene is TRBV28, the J gene TRBJ1-4; 7 nucleotides align to TRBD1. Germline lookup yields CDR1 MDHEN and CDR2 SYDVKM. The J segment lost 6 bases and the V segment lost 5 bases, leaving 12 bases of the junction unmatched. The CDR3 runs 16 residues. The CDR3 DNA reads TGTGCCAGCAGTCCGATCCAGACAGGGCGTTATGAAAAACTGTTTTTT. Translated: CASSPIQTGRYEKLFF.

This rearrangement joins TRBV20-1 to TRBJ2-3; D possibly uses TRBD1 or TRBD2 (5 bases each). V lost 3 bases to trimming and J lost 6 bases, with 16 bases between them. This CDR3 spans 14 amino acids. Germline CDR1 DFQATT, CDR2 SNEGSKA (reference sequence). The CDR3 region is CSASLGTTPDTQYF. The CDR3 nucleotides read TGCAGTGCTAGTCTCGGGACCACCCCGGATACGCAGTATTTT.

The chain has TRBV5-1 and TRBJ2-2; TRBD2 agrees at 10 bases. Trimming at V came to 0 bases and at J to 5 bases, leaving 7 bases not matched to a gene. Germline CDR1 SGHRS, CDR2 YFSETQ. This CDR3 region has 17 residues. This chain's CDR3 is CASSLGWTSGWTGELFF. CDR3 DNA: TGCGCCAGCAGCTTGGGATGGACTAGCGGTTGGACCGGGGAGCTGTTTTTT. Full variable domain (missing parts from reference TRBV5-1 and TRBJ2-2): KAGVTQTPRYLIKTRGQQVTLSCSPISGHRSVSWYQQTPGQGLQFLFEYFSETQRNKGNFPGRFSGRQFSNSRSEMNVSTLELGDSALYLCASSLGWTSGWTGELFFGEGSRLTVL.

This chain uses TRBV27 with TRBJ2-5, with D uncertain. V dropped 6 bases and J dropped 2 bases, with 4 bases sitting between them. Germline V CDR1 and CDR2: MNHEY, SMNVEV (reference sequence). This CDR3 has 11 amino acids. The chain's CDR3 is CASRRQETQYF. In nucleotides, the CDR3 is TGTGCCAGCAGACGTCAAGAGACCCAGTACTTC.

The rearrangement joins TRBV6-6 to TRBJ2-7, with 9 bases aligning to TRBD1. Germline-derived CDR1 and CDR2 are MNHNY and SVGAGI (reference sequence). This CDR3 comprises 15 residues. The J segment lost 3 bases and the V segment lost 1 base, leaving 4 bases of the junction unmatched. The CDR3 is CASSYFGTGNYEQYF. The CDR3 bases are TGTGCCAGCAGTTACTTCGGGACAGGGAACTACGAGCAGTACTTC.

This clone has a single count. The rearrangement uses TRBV4-1 and TRBJ2-1; D unresolved. This CDR3 has 15 residues. Trimming stripped 0 bases from V and 3 bases from J, with 9 bases between. CDR1 and CDR2 (germline): MGHRA, YSYEKL. CDR3 nucleotides: TGCGCCAGCAGCCAAGATTTGGGTTACTACAATGAGCAGTTCTTC. It translates to CASSQDLGYYNEQFF.

The chain recombines TRBV13 with TRBJ2-1; 11 nucleotides match TRBD2. The germline gives CDR1 PRHDT, CDR2 FYEKMQ (reference sequence). The CDR3 is 16 amino acids. V gave up 5 bases and J gave up 6 bases; unmatched junction bases: 9. The CDR3 is CASSLPGLAVSNEQFF. Written as DNA, the CDR3 is TGTGCCAGCAGCCTGCCGGGACTAGCGGTCTCCAATGAGCAGTTCTTC.

The genes are TRBV18 and TRBJ1-4, with D uncertain. Looked up from germline, CDR1 is KGHSH and CDR2 is LQKENI. V dropped 3 bases and J dropped 3 bases, with 5 bases sitting between them. The CDR3 has 13 amino acids. CDR3 DNA sequence: TGTGCCAGCTCACCCCAGCCTAATGAAAAACTGTTTTTT. Translated, it gives CASSPQPNEKLFF.

This chain joins TRBV24-1 and TRBJ1-2, with TRBD1 identical over 7 bases. CDR1 KGHDR and CDR2 SFDVKD come from the germline V gene. J was trimmed by 8 bases and V by 3 bases; bases with no gene match: 11. This CDR3 spans 15 amino acids. The CDR3 DNA sequence: TGTGCCACCAGTGATCTCCCCAGGGGGTTAGAAGGCTACACCTTC. It encodes CATSDLPRGLEGYTF.

The genes are TRBV6-1 and TRBJ1-2, with D unclear. CDR1 and CDR2 (germline): MNHNS, SASEGT. This CDR3 is 13 amino acids long. The ends were cut back, 3 bases at V and 4 bases at J, with 9 bases in the middle. In DNA, the CDR3 is TGTGCCAGCAGTGAGGACGTCGCCTATGGCTACACCTTC. Encoded protein: CASSEDVAYGYTF.

The chain couples TRBV28 to TRBJ2-7; TRBD2 matches at 12 bases. V was clipped by 10 bases and J by 3 bases; unmatched bases: 22. The CDR3 runs to 19 residues. Germline loops: CDR1 MDHEN, CDR2 SYDVKM. CDR3 coding DNA: TGTGCCACCCAGTGGCCCCCCGGACTAGCGGGAATTGTAAACTACGAGCAGTACTTC. Its translation is CATQWPPGLAGIVNYEQYF.

V and J are TRBV27 and TRBJ1-2; D gene unclear. CDR3 length equals 13 residues. Germline V gives CDR1 MNHEY, CDR2 SMNVEV (reference sequence). V lost 7 bases and J 3 bases, leaving 12 bases between the germline ends. The CDR3: CASKADTDYGYTF. The DNA of the CDR3 is TGTGCCAGCAAAGCAGATACAGACTATGGCTACACCTTC.

A single count supports this clone. The gene calls are TRBV30 and TRBJ2-6, with TRBD2 matching over 7 bases. Germline-derived CDR1 and CDR2 are GTSNPN and SVGIG (reference sequence). The CDR3 loop spans 15 amino acids. After removal of 3 bases from V and 0 bases from J, the junction contained 2 bases not matched to a gene. The CDR3 region has the DNA TGTGCCTGGAGCGGGGGGACCTCTGGGGCCAACGTCCTGACTTTC. It is translated as CAWSGGTSGANVLTF.

This clone has a single count. The chain couples TRBV29-1 to TRBJ2-7; TRBD2 aligns across 8 bases. J was trimmed by 3 bases and V by 1 base; bases with no gene match: 2. This CDR3 is 13 amino acids long. CDR1 is SQVTM and CDR2 is ANQGSEA in the germline V gene. CDR3 region: CSVEGAGGYEQYF. The CDR3 region has the DNA TGCAGCGTTGAAGGGGCGGGGGGCTACGAGCAGTACTTC.

The rearrangement links TRBV29-1 to TRBJ2-2; the match to TRBD1 covers 8 bases. CDR1 is SQVTM, CDR2 ANQGSEA, per germline. Trimming took 4 bases from V and 5 from J; bases not matched to a gene: 6. CDR3 length: 14 amino acids. The CDR3 coding sequence is TGCAGCGTTGTACGACAGGGGAGGACCGGGGAGCTGTTTTTT. Translating it yields CSVVRQGRTGELFF.

The rearrangement uses TRBV6-2 or TRBV6-3 and TRBJ2-7, with TRBD2 identical over 15 bases. CDR1 and CDR2 from the germline V gene are MNHEY and SVGEGT. The CDR3 extends over 15 amino acids. V lost 5 bases to trimming and J lost 4 bases; unmatched junction nucleotides: 3. The CDR3 reads CASSPGLAGGYEQYF. CDR3 DNA sequence: TGTGCCAGCAGTCCCGGACTAGCGGGGGGGTACGAGCAGTACTTC.

The rearrangement joins TRBV6-5 to TRBJ1-6; TRBD1 matches at 7 bases. Germline V lookup: CDR1 MNHEY, CDR2 SVGAGI. V shed 5 bases, J shed 7 bases, and the junction held 5 bases outside the gene matches. This CDR3 contains 14 residues. The CDR3 spells CASSRQGANSPLHF. In DNA, the CDR3 is TGTGCCAGCAGTCGACAGGGAGCCAATTCACCCCTCCACTTT.

The rearrangement joins TRBV27 to TRBJ1-2, with no clear D. The CDR3 extends over 11 amino acids. The V gene's germline CDR1 is MNHEY and CDR2 SMNVEV (reference sequence). Trimming left V 9 bases short and J 7 bases short, with 12 bases between. The CDR3 protein is CASRGVGGYTF. In DNA, the CDR3 is TGTGCCAGTCGGGGAGTTGGTGGCTACACCTTC.

This clone came up a few times. The rearrangement links TRBV5-1 to TRBJ1-5; D is perhaps TRBD1 (5 bases). This CDR3 has 13 amino acids. The germline V and J ends were trimmed by 4 bases and 5 bases, with 10 bases remaining between them. Germline V gene data show CDR1 as SGHRS and CDR2 as YFSETQ. This CDR3 reads CASSPEGDQPQHF. The CDR3 DNA reads TGCGCCAGCAGCCCGGAAGGGGATCAGCCCCAGCATTTT.

The chain couples TRBV28 to TRBJ2-2; 8 bases agree with TRBD1. This CDR3 contains 16 residues. V lost 5 bases and J lost 6; bases outside the gene matches: 11. CDR1 MDHEN and CDR2 SYDVKM come from the germline V gene. Here the CDR3 DNA reads TGTGCCAGCAGTGAAAAGGACAGGGTATATTCCGGGGAGCTGTTTTTT. It encodes CASSEKDRVYSGELFF.

V usage is TRBV11-1 and J usage is TRBJ2-5; maybe TRBD2 (6 bases). This CDR3 is built from 14 residues. Germline CDR1 SGHAT, CDR2 FQDESV (reference sequence). Trimming took off 1 base at V and 5 bases at J, with 11 bases between the two ends. DNA of the CDR3: TGTGCCAGCAGCTTAGATCTGGGACTGGAGACCCAGTACTTC. Amino acids: CASSLDLGLETQYF.